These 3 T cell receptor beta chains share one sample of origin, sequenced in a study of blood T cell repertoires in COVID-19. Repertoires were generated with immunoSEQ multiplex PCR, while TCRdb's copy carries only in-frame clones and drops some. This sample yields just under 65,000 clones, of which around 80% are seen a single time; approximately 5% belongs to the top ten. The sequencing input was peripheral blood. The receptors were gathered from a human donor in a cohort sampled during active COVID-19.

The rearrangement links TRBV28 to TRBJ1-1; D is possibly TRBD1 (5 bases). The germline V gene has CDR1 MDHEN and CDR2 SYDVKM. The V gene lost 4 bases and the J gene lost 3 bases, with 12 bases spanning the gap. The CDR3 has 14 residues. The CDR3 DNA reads TGTGCCAGCAGTTACAGGATGAGGTACACTGAAGCTTTCTTT. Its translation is CASSYRMRYTEAFF.

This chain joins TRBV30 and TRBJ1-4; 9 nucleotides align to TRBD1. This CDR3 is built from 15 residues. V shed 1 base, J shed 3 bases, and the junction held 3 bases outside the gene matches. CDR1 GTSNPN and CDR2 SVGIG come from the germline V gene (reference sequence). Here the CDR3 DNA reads TGTGCCTGGAGTGGTCGGACAGGGGCTAATGAAAAACTGTTTTTT. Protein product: CAWSGRTGANEKLFF.

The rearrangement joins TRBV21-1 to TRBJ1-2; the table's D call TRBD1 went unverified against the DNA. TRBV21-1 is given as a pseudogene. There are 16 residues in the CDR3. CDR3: CASSKINRIVNYGYTF. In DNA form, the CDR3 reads TGTGCCAGCAGCAAAATTAACAGAATTGTTAACTATGGCTACACCTTC.